The present entry profiles one TCR beta chain with its context. These data belong to a study of blood T cell repertoires in COVID-19. Authors' analysis steps: Amplifying reference gene primers gave estimates of nucleated cell counts. Clones were read by immunoSEQ multiplex PCR, and TCRdb kept only the in-frame ones, dropping some. The V and J calls and clone size come from that table; D and trimming were worked out from the DNA. The sample consists of about 60,000 clones, 70% to 90% of them appearing once. Germline V lookup: CDR1 SEHNR, CDR2 FQNEAQ (reference sequence). Unmatched junction bases numbered 3, after V lost 4 bases and J lost 3 bases. This CDR3 spans 14 amino acids.

The TCR sequence derives from a middle-aged man with active COVID-19. Sequenced material: peripheral blood. This chain connects TRBV7-9 to TRBJ2-5; 9 positions match TRBD1. CDR3 region: CASSSGQGKETQYF. In DNA form, the CDR3 reads TGTGCCAGCAGCTCGGGACAGGGAAAAGAGACCCAGTACTTC. Together with reference TRBV7-9 and TRBJ2-5, the CDR3 gives the full variable domain: DTGVSQNPRHKITKRGQNVTFRCDPISEHNRLYWYRQTLGQGPEFLTYFQNEAQLEKSRLLSDRFSAERPKGSFSTLEIQRTEQGDSAMYLCASSSGQGKETQYFGPGTRLLVL.